This T cell receptor beta chain was sequenced in a study of blood T cell repertoires in COVID-19. On the study more broadly: The analysed material was cDNA or gDNA that came from T cells, B-cell-depleted T cells, or PBMCs.

In the original workflow: Cell counts per sample came from amplifying reference gene primers. Repertoires were generated with immunoSEQ multiplex PCR, while TCRdb's copy carries only in-frame clones and drops some. D and trimming were read from the DNA, whereas the V and J calls and clone size are those reported in that table. The table includes roughly 200,000 clones, around 83% detected once. This CDR3 is 13 amino acids long. The V and J ends lost 6 bases and 0 bases respectively, with 8 bases between them. The chain combines TRBV12-3 or TRBV12-4 with TRBJ1-1; D uncertain. Sequenced input: peripheral blood. The receptor comes from a human donor in a cohort sampled during active COVID-19. This chain's CDR3 is CASSGTLNTEAFF. CDR3 DNA: TGTGCCAGCAGCGGTACCCTGAACACTGAAGCTTTCTTT.